Listed below are T cell receptor beta chains from one sample, sequenced in a study of blood T cell repertoires in COVID-19. Sequencing used immunoSEQ multiplex PCR; TCRdb keeps in-frame clones, though not all of them. The repertoire consists of about 300,000 clones, with 70% to 90% occurring once and the leading ten covering 1.6%. Sequenced sample: peripheral blood. The receptors were gathered from a woman under 40 with COVID-19, enrolled during active disease. The conserved cysteine and the conserved F or W are not part of the CDR3 here.

CDR3aa	v_gene	j_gene
ASQLGTGAETQY	TRBV11-2	TRBJ2-5
ASSPLAPGNEQF	TRBV28	TRBJ2-1
ASSKETQY	TRBV25-1	TRBJ2-5
ASSQSQGSPQH	TRBV18	TRBJ1-5
ASSPGYSNSPLH	TRBV28	TRBJ1-6
ASRRDRGTAGELF	TRBV27	TRBJ2-2
ASSEPYQETQY	TRBV2	TRBJ2-5
ASSKGQLLNTEAF	TRBV19	TRBJ1-1
ASSLLTGDSPLH	TRBV6-5	TRBJ1-6
ASSLAVAQGGQETQY	TRBV5-5	TRBJ2-5
SVRKDNYGYT	TRBV29-1	TRBJ1-2
AWTASLVSEQF	TRBV30	TRBJ2-1
ASSTGQGAYGYT	TRBV5-1	TRBJ1-2
ASSPVASWEKLF	TRBV7-9	TRBJ1-4
ASSPQQGAATEAF	TRBV19	TRBJ1-1
AISEPGDNEKLF	TRBV10-3	TRBJ1-4
ASSPVSLNTEAF	TRBV18	TRBJ1-1
ASSVAPLAFDEQF	TRBV9	TRBJ2-1
ASSFADRNTGELF	TRBV13	TRBJ2-2
ASSRDRSGEKLF	TRBV5-5	TRBJ1-4
ASSRGGTRRHNQPQH	TRBV6-6	TRBJ1-5
ASSLAGFDQETQY	TRBV11-3	TRBJ2-5